Presented here are 29 T cell receptor beta chains from one specimen sequenced in a study of cytomegalovirus exposure and HLA in healthy donors. The data were produced by immunoSEQ multiplex PCR, yet TCRdb's version contains in-frame clones alone and is incomplete. The data contain about 140,000 clones, approximately 87% of them singletons. Sequenced sample: PBMCs. These receptors were obtained from a man between 18 and 29 years old in good health and CMV-seronegative.

The chain joins TRBV4-1 to TRBJ2-7, with TRBD1 as a possible D gene (5 bases). The CDR3 runs to 15 residues. The V end lost 4 bases, the J end lost 5 bases, and 18 bases lay between the germline ends. Germline V CDR1 and CDR2: MGHRA, YSYEKL. The CDR3 loop is CASSPTPTAYHEQYF. The CDR3 DNA is TGCGCCAGCAGCCCAACCCCGACAGCATACCACGAGCAGTACTTC.

The genes are TRBV9 and TRBJ2-2; TRBD2 matches at 7 bases. The V gene's germline CDR1 is SGDLS and CDR2 YYNGEE. The CDR3 has 14 amino acids. The ends lost 4 bases at V and 7 bases at J; junction bases unmatched: 7. CDR3 protein: CASSRLAGGGELFF. The DNA for the CDR3 is TGTGCCAGCAGCCGACTAGCCGGGGGCGGGGAGCTGTTTTTT. Together with reference TRBV9 and TRBJ2-2, the CDR3 gives the full variable domain: DSGVTQTPKHLITATGQRVTLRCSPRSGDLSVYWYQQSLDQGLQFLIQYYNGEERAKGNILERFSAQQFPDLHSELNLSSLELGDSALYFCASSRLAGGGELFFGEGSRLTVL.

The CDR3 bases are TGCGCCAGCAGCCAATTAGTGTACTCTGGAAACACCATATATTTT. It yields the protein CASSQLVYSGNTIYF. The gene calls are TRBV4-1 and TRBJ1-3; D is unresolved. Germline V lookup: CDR1 MGHRA, CDR2 YSYEKL. V was cut by 2 bases and J by 0 bases, with 8 bases left in between. This CDR3 region has 15 residues.

The rearrangement joins TRBV2 to TRBJ2-3; D not certain. In germline, CDR1 is SNHLY, CDR2 FYNNEI. This CDR3 comprises 11 residues. V lost 7 bases and J lost 3, with 5 bases in between. This CDR3 reads CASTVTDTQYF. The CDR3 DNA sequence: TGTGCCAGCACAGTTACAGATACGCAGTATTTT.

The chain links TRBV19 to TRBJ2-7, with D possibly being TRBD2 (6 bases). The CDR3 covers 13 residues. Trimming took 5 bases from V and 6 from J, leaving 14 bases between them. CDR1 is LNHDA, CDR2 SQIVND, per germline (reference sequence). The DNA of the CDR3 is TGTGCCAGTAGTCCACGACTAGATACCGAGCAGTACTTC. Translation gives CASSPRLDTEQYF.

The CDR3, as DNA: TGTGCCAGCAGCTTGGGCCAACTAGCCCTCTACAATGAGCAGTTCTTC. As protein: CASSLGQLALYNEQFF. This chain uses TRBV5-4 with TRBJ2-1; possibly TRBD2 for D (6 bases). The V and J ends lost 0 bases and 3 bases respectively, with 13 bases between them. CDR3 size: 16 residues. Germline assignment: CDR1 SGHNT and CDR2 YYREEE (reference sequence).

The V and J genes are TRBV14 and TRBJ2-1, with 10 bases identical to TRBD2. CDR3 size: 16 residues. Germline V gene sequence: CDR1 SGHDN, CDR2 FVKESK. Losses at the gene ends were 5 bases for V and 8 bases for J; bases not matched to a gene: 12. For the CDR3, the DNA is TGTGCCAGCAGCGCAACTAGCGGGATGAACCCCTATGAGCAGTTCTTC. It encodes CASSATSGMNPYEQFF.

The chain employs TRBV18 and TRBJ2-3; 11 positions match TRBD2. V gave up 5 bases and J gave up 2 bases; unmatched junction bases: 6. Germline lookup yields CDR1 KGHSH and CDR2 LQKENI. The CDR3 is 16 residues long. CDR3 nucleotides: TGTGCCAGCTCAGACGGGACTAGCGGATACACAGATACGCAGTATTTT. This gives the protein CASSDGTSGYTDTQYF.

This chain connects TRBV29-1 to TRBJ1-2; 12 nucleotides match TRBD1. CDR1 is SQVTM, CDR2 ANQGSEA, per germline. Trimming removed 3 bases from V and 2 bases from J; junction bases left unmatched: 1. CDR3 length: 14 residues. The CDR3 region has the DNA TGCAGCGTTGAGGGACAGGGGGCCAACTATGGCTACACCTTC. Translating it yields CSVEGQGANYGYTF.

CDR3 nucleotide sequence: TGTGCCAGCACCGAAGCGCTAGCGGGAGGGGAAATCTACGAGCAGTACTTC. The encoded protein is CASTEALAGGEIYEQYF. The chain employs TRBV2 and TRBJ2-7, with 12 positions matching TRBD2. The CDR3 length is 17 residues. J was trimmed by 3 bases and V by 7 bases; bases with no gene match: 13. From germline, CDR1 is SNHLY and CDR2 FYNNEI.

The V and J genes are TRBV19 and TRBJ1-2; D uncertain. V lost 5 bases to trimming and J lost 8 bases, with 24 bases between them. There are 16 residues in the CDR3. CDR1 and CDR2 from the germline V gene are LNHDA and SQIVND (reference sequence). The CDR3 is CASSPLDRGLTEGYTF. As DNA, the CDR3 is TGTGCCAGTAGTCCACTCGACCGAGGGCTTACGGAAGGCTACACCTTC.

This rearrangement joins TRBV10-1 to TRBJ1-2, with 8 bases identical to TRBD1. Germline CDR1 and CDR2: WNHNN and SYGVQD (reference sequence). Trimming at V came to 0 bases and at J to 12 bases, leaving 3 bases not matched to a gene. This CDR3 comprises 12 residues. Written as DNA, the CDR3 is TGCGCCAGCAGTGAGTCGGGACAGGCCCACACCTTC. Amino acid sequence: CASSESGQAHTF.

V gene TRBV29-1 combines with J gene TRBJ2-3; D remains unclear. Germline CDR1 and CDR2: SQVTM and ANQGSEA. This CDR3 has 15 amino acids. V lost 0 bases and J lost 0, with 10 bases in between. The CDR3 DNA is TGCAGCGTTGAAGATCGTTCCGTTAGCACAGATACGCAGTATTTT. It translates to CSVEDRSVSTDTQYF.

The chain uses TRBV19 and TRBJ2-7; 7 bases agree with TRBD2. The CDR3 runs 14 residues. The J segment lost 0 bases and the V segment lost 5 bases, leaving 4 bases of the junction unmatched. Germline V gene lookup returns CDR1 LNHDA and CDR2 SQIVND (reference sequence). For the CDR3, the DNA is TGTGCCAGTAGTTGGGAGGGCGGCTCCTACGAGCAGTACTTC. This translates into CASSWEGGSYEQYF. Combining the CDR3 with reference TRBV19 and TRBJ2-7 gives the whole variable domain DGGITQSPKYLFRKEGQNVTLSCEQNLNHDAMYWYRQDPGQGLRLIYYSQIVNDFQKGDIAEGYSVSREKKESFPLTVTSAQKNPTAFYLCASSWEGGSYEQYFGPGTRLTVT.

The chain uses TRBV5-1 and TRBJ2-1, with D possibly being TRBD2 (6 bases). V was pared by 0 bases and J by 0 bases, with 13 bases between. The CDR3 consists of 17 residues. Germline CDR1 SGHRS, CDR2 YFSETQ. This CDR3 reads CASSLASGLSSYNEQFF. For the CDR3, the DNA is TGCGCCAGCAGCTTGGCCAGCGGGCTTAGCTCCTACAATGAGCAGTTCTTC.

This chain links TRBV29-1 with TRBJ1-1; TRBD1 aligns across 8 bases. V was clipped by 7 bases and J by 3 bases; unmatched bases: 4. The germline gives CDR1 SQVTM, CDR2 ANQGSEA. This CDR3 region has 12 residues. The CDR3 DNA reads TGCAGCGGGGACAGGCTTGACACTGAAGCTTTCTTT. It is translated as CSGDRLDTEAFF.

The J gene is TRBJ2-2, the V gene TRBV4-1; D perhaps matches TRBD2 (5 bases). Germline values: CDR1 MGHRA, CDR2 YSYEKL. V dropped 0 bases and J dropped 7 bases, with 9 bases sitting between them. This CDR3 has 14 amino acids. The CDR3 region is CASSQDRSVGELFF. CDR3 nucleotides: TGCGCCAGCAGCCAAGATCGTAGCGTCGGGGAGCTGTTTTTT.

The rearrangement uses TRBV2 and TRBJ2-1; D unclear. The CDR3 is 12 residues long. Germline CDR1 reads SNHLY; CDR2 reads FYNNEI. V gave up 2 bases and J gave up 8 bases, with 7 bases separating them. Here the CDR3 reads CASSERVYEQFF. The CDR3 DNA reads as TGTGCCAGCAGTGAACGGGTATATGAGCAGTTCTTC.

The chain couples TRBV27 to TRBJ1-5, with D unclear. This CDR3 is built from 12 residues. CDR1 is MNHEY and CDR2 is SMNVEV in the germline V gene (reference sequence). Trimming took 6 bases from V and 8 from J, leaving 11 bases between them. CDR3 protein: CASSTSIEPQHF. The CDR3 nucleotides are TGTGCCAGCAGCACCTCCATAGAGCCCCAGCATTTT.

The chain employs TRBV7-9 and TRBJ2-7, with 7 bases that match TRBD2. The V gene's germline CDR1 is SEHNR and CDR2 FQNEAQ (reference sequence). This CDR3 is 12 amino acids long. Trimming cost V 3 bases and J 6 bases; bases outside gene matches: 2. The CDR3 DNA reads TGTGCCAGCAGCTTGGGAGGGGCCGAGCAGTACTTC. Translated: CASSLGGAEQYF.

The genes are TRBV6-4 and TRBJ2-1, with 11 bases fitting TRBD2. V dropped 5 bases and J dropped 5; count of bases not matched to a gene: 2. The CDR3 extends over 14 amino acids. The V gene's germline CDR1 is MRHNA and CDR2 SNTAGT. The chain's CDR3 is CASSPSGGNNEQFF. The CDR3 coding sequence is TGTGCCAGCAGTCCTAGCGGGGGGAACAATGAGCAGTTCTTC.

This clone occurred a few times. The chain recombines TRBV6-1 with TRBJ1-2; D uncertain. The V gene's germline CDR1 is MNHNS and CDR2 SASEGT. V dropped 2 bases and J dropped 2 bases, with 9 bases sitting between them. The CDR3 totals 14 residues. The CDR3 sequence is CASSEHSANYGYTF. In DNA form, the CDR3 reads TGTGCCAGCAGTGAACACAGTGCCAACTATGGCTACACCTTC.

The chain uses TRBV6-1 and TRBJ2-5; D may be TRBD2 (5 bases). V lost 2 bases and J lost 5, with 9 bases in between. Germline V lookup: CDR1 MNHNS, CDR2 SASEGT. This CDR3 contains 13 residues. Here the CDR3 reads CASSEKGGETQYF. The CDR3 DNA sequence: TGTGCCAGCAGTGAAAAGGGCGGGGAGACCCAGTACTTC.

The rearrangement joins TRBV19 to TRBJ2-2; the match to TRBD1 covers 10 bases. CDR1 and CDR2 from the germline V gene are LNHDA and SQIVND (reference sequence). Unmatched junction bases numbered 10, after V lost 3 bases and J lost 6 bases. The CDR3 length is 17 residues. CDR3 amino acids: CASSIDRGRGGSGELFF. The CDR3 nucleotides are TGTGCCAGTAGTATCGACAGGGGGCGCGGGGGTTCCGGGGAGCTGTTTTTT. The whole variable domain, filled in from reference TRBV19 and TRBJ2-2, reads DGGITQSPKYLFRKEGQNVTLSCEQNLNHDAMYWYRQDPGQGLRLIYYSQIVNDFQKGDIAEGYSVSREKKESFPLTVTSAQKNPTAFYLCASSIDRGRGGSGELFFGEGSRLTVL.

The chain couples TRBV27 to TRBJ2-7, with 7 positions matching TRBD1. The CDR3 loop spans 14 amino acids. Per the germline V gene, CDR1 is MNHEY and CDR2 is SMNVEV (reference sequence). Losses at the gene ends were 5 bases for V and 2 bases for J; bases not matched to a gene: 6. The CDR3 protein is CASSTNRGTYEQYF. In nucleotides, the CDR3 is TGTGCCAGCAGTACCAACAGGGGAACCTACGAGCAGTACTTC.

The chain links TRBV6-6 to TRBJ1-3, with D unclear. V dropped 8 bases and J dropped 0 bases, with 11 bases sitting between them. Germline loops: CDR1 MNHNY, CDR2 SVGAGI (reference sequence). This CDR3 has 14 amino acids. The CDR3 protein is CASSLSFSGNTIYF. The CDR3 DNA reads as TGTGCCAGCTCATTGTCATTCTCTGGAAACACCATATATTTT.

This rearrangement joins TRBV7-2 to TRBJ2-1; D is perhaps TRBD2 (6 bases). V was clipped by 4 bases and J by 1 base, with 8 bases between them. CDR1 is SGHTA, CDR2 FQGNSA, per germline. The CDR3 runs to 14 residues. This CDR3 reads CASSSAGSYNEQFF. The CDR3 region has the DNA TGTGCCAGCAGCTCGGCGGGGTCCTACAATGAGCAGTTCTTC. The full variable domain, with the rest looked up from reference TRBV7-2 and TRBJ2-1, is GAGVSQSPSNKVTEKGKDVELRCDPISGHTALYWYRQSLGQGLEFLIYFQGNSAPDKSGLPSDRFSAERTGGSVSTLTIQRTQQEDSAVYLCASSSAGSYNEQFFGPGTRLTVL.

CDR3 sequence (DNA): TGTGCCACCAGCGTTCGGGACAAAGCCTTCTCCTACGAGCAGTACTTC. This codes for CATSVRDKAFSYEQYF. The chain uses TRBV15 and TRBJ2-7, with D possibly matching TRBD1 (6 bases). Trimming pared 5 bases from V and 0 bases from J, leaving 17 bases between. Germline CDR1 LNHNV, CDR2 YYDKDF (reference sequence). The CDR3 length is 16 residues.

The V gene is TRBV4-1, the J gene TRBJ2-1; 12 bases are shared with TRBD2. With 6 bases clipped from V and 5 bases from J, the junction kept 5 bases outside the gene matches. This CDR3 is 15 amino acids long. Germline V gives CDR1 MGHRA, CDR2 YSYEKL. As DNA, the CDR3 is TGCGCCAGCAGAAACGGACTAGCGGGGAACAATGAGCAGTTCTTC. It codes for CASRNGLAGNNEQFF.